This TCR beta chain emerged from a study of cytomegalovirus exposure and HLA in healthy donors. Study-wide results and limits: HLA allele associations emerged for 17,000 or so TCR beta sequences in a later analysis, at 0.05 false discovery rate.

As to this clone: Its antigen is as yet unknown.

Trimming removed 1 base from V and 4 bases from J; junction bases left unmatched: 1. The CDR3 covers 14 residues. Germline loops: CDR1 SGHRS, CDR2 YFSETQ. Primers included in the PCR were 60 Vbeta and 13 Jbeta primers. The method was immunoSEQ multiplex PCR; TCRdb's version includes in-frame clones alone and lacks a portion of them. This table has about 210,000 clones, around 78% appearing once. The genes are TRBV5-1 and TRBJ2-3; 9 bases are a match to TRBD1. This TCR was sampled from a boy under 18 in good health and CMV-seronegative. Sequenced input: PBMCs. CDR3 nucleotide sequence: TGCGCCAGCAGCTTGACAGGGGGCCCAGATACGCAGTATTTT. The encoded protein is CASSLTGGPDTQYF.